These 9 T cell receptor beta chains were all obtained from the same sample, sequenced in a study of T cells after yellow fever vaccination. From the 5' RACE reads, TCRdb called clonotypes with MiXCR, one entry per CDR3 protein. The repertoire consists of 150,000 to 200,000 distinct CDR3 sequences, with approximately 11% occurring once and the leading ten covering just over 35%. Material: CD8+ T cells sorted from PBMCs, obtained 15 days after the yellow fever booster vaccination. All receptors come from a man younger than 35 who received the YFV17D yellow fever vaccine.

The V call is TRBV12-3 or TRBV12-4, the J call TRBJ2-6, with D perhaps TRBD1 or TRBD2 (5 bases each). V lost 7 bases and J 0 bases, leaving 7 bases between the germline ends. CDR3 length: 14 amino acids. The CDR3 region is CASMGDSGANVLTF. The CDR3 nucleotides read TGTGCCAGCATGGGGGACTCTGGGGCCAACGTCCTGACTTTC.

This clonotype was counted many times. The chain uses TRBV18 and TRBJ2-3; 9 bases align to TRBD2. Trimming cost V 2 bases and J 1 base; bases outside gene matches: 13. Germline V CDR1 and CDR2: KGHSH, LQKENI. CDR3 length: 19 amino acids. The CDR3 loop reads CASSPVTSGGYSGTDTQYF. CDR3 in DNA: TGTGCCAGCTCACCAGTCACGAGCGGGGGGTACTCTGGCACAGATACGCAGTATTTT.

Ten or more counts support this clonotype. V is TRBV6-6 and J is TRBJ2-7; 7 positions match TRBD1. The trim removed 2 bases at V and 6 bases at J, leaving 13 bases unmatched. Germline V gives CDR1 MNHNY, CDR2 SVGAGI (reference sequence). CDR3 length equals 16 residues. For the CDR3, the DNA is TGTGCCAGCAGTTACGTCCCGAATAAACAGGGGTCCGAGCAGTACGTC. Translated, it gives CASSYVPNKQGSEQYV.

This clonotype was recorded a few times. Relative to the germline gene, one junction end is altered; a read error may explain this. CDR3 sequence: CASSPPAYSSPLHF. CDR3 nucleotide sequence: TGCGCCAGCAGCCCCCCTGCCTATAGTTCACCCCTCCACTTT. V is TRBV4-1 and J is TRBJ1-6, with D unclear. In germline, CDR1 is MGHRA, CDR2 YSYEKL. This CDR3 is built from 14 residues.

The chain carries TRBV4-1 and TRBJ2-7, with 8 bases identical to TRBD2. Germline V gene lookup returns CDR1 MGHRA and CDR2 YSYEKL. CDR3 length equals 14 residues. The J segment lost 4 bases and the V segment lost 1 base, leaving 3 bases of the junction unmatched. The DNA of the CDR3 is TGCGCCAGCAGCCAAGTCGCTAGCGGGTACGAGCAGTACTTC. Its translation is CASSQVASGYEQYF.

This clonotype was counted at least ten times. The DNA of the CDR3 is TGTGCCAGCGGGACGAGTGGGACGAACACTGAAGCTTTCTTT. This encodes CASGTSGTNTEAFF. This chain connects TRBV12-3 or TRBV12-4 to TRBJ1-1; tentatively, D is TRBD1 (5 bases). V was pared by 8 bases and J by 1 base, with 14 bases between. The CDR3 covers 14 residues.

This clonotype was found a few times. This sequence joins TRBV4-1 and TRBJ2-2; D is tentatively TRBD1 or TRBD2 (5 bases each). The CDR3 covers 13 residues. The V gene's germline CDR1 is MGHRA and CDR2 YSYEKL. V gave up 1 base and J gave up 8 bases, with 8 bases separating them. Here the CDR3 reads CASSQVGGGELFF. The CDR3 nucleotides are TGCGCCAGCAGCCAAGTTGGGGGTGGGGAGCTGTTTTTT.

The chain uses TRBV29-1 and TRBJ2-3, with D tentatively TRBD2 (6 bases). CDR1 is SQVTM and CDR2 is ANQGSEA in the germline V gene. This CDR3 has 14 residues. The V and J ends lost 7 bases and 2 bases respectively, with 16 bases between them. The DNA of the CDR3 is TGCAGCGCCGGCCGGGGGTCTCTCACAGATACGCAGTATTTT. The encoded protein is CSAGRGSLTDTQYF.

This clonotype was seen ten or more times. The chain recombines TRBV4-2 with TRBJ2-7; unclear D gene. The CDR3 consists of 14 residues. The V gene's germline CDR1 is LGHNA and CDR2 YNFKEQ. V lost 1 base and J lost 3, with 10 bases in between. As DNA, the CDR3 is TGTGCCAGCAGCCAAGGTTTACAACTCTACGAGCAGTACTTC. Encoded protein: CASSQGLQLYEQYF.